This passage covers 27 T cell receptor beta chains from one sample sequenced in a study of blood T cells in healthy people across ages (dated by TCRdb to about 2015). Libraries were built with 5' RACE. The instrument was an Illumina HiSeq 2500. A second PCR of roughly 7 to 11 cycles was performed with a sample-barcoded 5' primer and a J-beta primer mix. TCRdb's own reprocessing of the public reads used fastp at Q25 and MiXCR and kept productive beta chains. All rows with the same CDR3 protein become a single entry with the most common DNA and genes. In all, the sample holds 900,000 to 950,000 distinct CDR3 sequences, and approximately 32% of those were seen once. The top ten clones comprise roughly 10% of the sample. These same data were also listed under a study on T cells of mothers and their children.

The sample taken for sequencing was blood. Receptors were obtained from a middle-aged woman in good health.

J is TRBJ1-5 and V is TRBV10-3, with 7 bases matching TRBD1. There are 14 residues in the CDR3. CDR1 and CDR2 (germline): ENHRY, SYGVKD. J gave up 11 bases and V 3 bases, and 10 bases lay outside the gene matches. CDR3 residues: CAISDARGGQSQHF. The CDR3 nucleotides read TGTGCCATCAGTGACGCACGAGGGGGCCAATCCCAGCATTTT.

This clonotype showed up many times. The chain is built from TRBV28 and TRBJ2-7; a weak D match, TRBD1 (5 bases). This CDR3 spans 11 amino acids. Trimming pared 6 bases from V and 7 bases from J, leaving 10 bases between. Germline V gene data show CDR1 as MDHEN and CDR2 as SYDVKM. Here the CDR3 DNA reads TGTGCCAGCAGGGAGTACAGGGAGCAGTACTTC. This codes for CASREYREQYF. The full variable domain, completed using reference TRBV28 and TRBJ2-7, is DVKVTQSSRYLVKRTGEKVFLECVQDMDHENMFWYRQDPGLGLRLIYFSYDVKMKEKGDIPEGYSVSREKKERFSLILESASTNQTSMYLCASREYREQYFGPGTRLTVT.

The sample holds many counts of this clonotype. The rearrangement links TRBV15 to TRBJ2-7, with D possibly being TRBD1 (6 bases). CDR3 length equals 14 residues. Germline CDR1 is LNHNV and CDR2 is YYDKDF (reference sequence). V gave up 6 bases and J gave up 1 base, with 13 bases separating them. This CDR3 reads CATSRRGISYEQYF. The CDR3, as DNA: TGTGCCACCAGTCGAAGGGGGATATCCTACGAGCAGTACTTC.

This clonotype was recorded many times. The chain employs TRBV20-1 and TRBJ2-5, with D possibly being TRBD1 (5 bases). V was pared by 3 bases and J by 1 base, with 18 bases between. CDR3 size: 16 residues. Germline-derived CDR1 and CDR2 are DFQATT and SNEGSKA (reference sequence). CDR3 amino acids: CSARAKGLQLQETQYF. Here the CDR3 DNA reads TGCAGTGCTAGGGCCAAGGGGCTGCAGCTCCAAGAGACCCAGTACTTC.

This clonotype has only a few counts. The chain carries TRBV9 and TRBJ2-5; TRBD2 might be the D (6 bases). The CDR3 extends over 16 amino acids. Trimming took 5 bases from V and 0 from J, leaving 17 bases between them. Looked up from germline, CDR1 is SGDLS and CDR2 is YYNGEE. The CDR3 nucleotides are TGTGCCAGCAGTACCGCCGGGTGGGGGGACCAAGAGACCCAGTACTTC. Translating gives CASSTAGWGDQETQYF.

The rearrangement links TRBV15 to TRBJ2-5, with D perhaps matching TRBD1 or TRBD2 (6 bases each). The DNA end is more similar to TRBJ2-7, so the J call may be wrong. CDR1 LNHNV and CDR2 YYDKDF come from the germline V gene (reference sequence). The CDR3 is 17 amino acids. CDR3 in amino acids: CATSRDVGRGAAYEQYF. In nucleotides, the CDR3 is TGTGCCACCAGCAGAGATGTCGGAAGGGGGGCAGCCTACGAGCAGTACTTC.

This clonotype was picked up many times. The genes are TRBV29-1 and TRBJ1-2; D is unresolved. The CDR3 is 14 amino acids. The V gene lost 6 bases and the J gene lost 0 bases, with 14 bases spanning the gap. Germline lookup yields CDR1 SQVTM and CDR2 ANQGSEA. In DNA, the CDR3 is TGCAGCGTGGGCGGGGAACGGGCTAACTATGGCTACACCTTC. Translation: CSVGGERANYGYTF.

This clonotype was detected a few times. The rearrangement joins TRBV6-1 to TRBJ2-1, with TRBD1 matching 10 bases. V lost 7 bases and J lost 2; bases outside the gene matches: 5. The CDR3 runs to 15 residues. Germline V gives CDR1 MNHNS, CDR2 SASEGT. The CDR3 DNA follows: TGTGCCAGCACCCGCGACAGGGGGCCCTACAATGAGCAGTTCTTC. It yields the protein CASTRDRGPYNEQFF.

This clonotype was seen a handful of times. This chain connects TRBV12-3 or TRBV12-4 to TRBJ1-5, with D possibly matching TRBD1 (6 bases). V lost 5 bases and J lost 3, with 11 bases in between. There are 14 residues in the CDR3. The CDR3 protein is CASSTQGHNQPQHF. CDR3 DNA: TGTGCCAGCAGTACTCAGGGGCACAATCAGCCCCAGCATTTT.

This clonotype was recorded a few times. This chain uses TRBV27 with TRBJ2-1, with no clear D. CDR1 MNHEY and CDR2 SMNVEV come from the germline V gene (reference sequence). CDR3 length: 15 residues. Between the trimmed V and J ends, which lost 3 bases and 0 bases, there was a span of 9 bases. The CDR3 region is CASSFTISSYNEQFF. The CDR3, as DNA: TGTGCCAGCAGTTTTACGATAAGCTCCTACAATGAGCAGTTCTTC.

The chain recombines TRBV28 with TRBJ2-1, with D perhaps given as TRBD1 or TRBD2 (6 bases each). V lost 7 bases and J lost 6, with 16 bases in between. Germline CDR1 and CDR2: MDHEN and SYDVKM. The CDR3 runs 14 residues. CDR3 region: CASTVGGRTNEQFF. The DNA of the CDR3 is TGTGCCAGCACCGTAGGGGGGCGCACCAATGAGCAGTTCTTC.

This clonotype was detected only a few times. The CDR3 region has the DNA TGTGCCAGCAGCTTAGGAGGACTAGCGGGGGGGTTAGATACGCAGTATTTT. Encoded protein: CASSLGGLAGGLDTQYF. This sequence joins TRBV7-2 and TRBJ2-3, with 15 bases matching TRBD2. The CDR3 runs to 17 residues. The trim removed 1 base at V and 5 bases at J, leaving 4 bases unmatched. Germline loops: CDR1 SGHTA, CDR2 FQGNSA.

The V gene is TRBV29-1, the J gene TRBJ2-1; 11 bases line up with TRBD2. This CDR3 region has 18 residues. Trimming removed 2 bases from V and 4 bases from J; junction bases left unmatched: 13. Germline values: CDR1 SQVTM, CDR2 ANQGSEA. The DNA of the CDR3 is TGCAGCGTTGAAACCGACCCCCCTAGCGGGGGGTTTTACAATGAGCAGTTCTTC. This gives the protein CSVETDPPSGGFYNEQFF.

V gene TRBV6-5 combines with J gene TRBJ1-1; 7 nucleotides line up with TRBD1. V lost 4 bases, J lost 7 bases, and 3 bases stayed unmatched. The CDR3 runs 12 residues. Germline-derived CDR1 and CDR2 are MNHEY and SVGAGI. CDR3 sequence: CASSWRDSEAFF. CDR3 nucleotides: TGTGCCAGCAGTTGGAGGGACAGTGAAGCTTTCTTT.

The sample holds a few counts of this clonotype. The V and J genes are TRBV29-1 and TRBJ1-5; 7 nucleotides align to TRBD1. CDR3 size: 13 residues. The V and J ends lost 2 bases and 6 bases, in that order; junction bases with no gene match: 4. CDR1 and CDR2 (germline): SQVTM, ANQGSEA. CDR3 sequence (DNA): TGCAGCGTTGAAAAGGGGGCAGGTCAGCCCCAGCATTTT. Protein: CSVEKGAGQPQHF.

V and J are TRBV20-1 and TRBJ2-5; D gene unclear. Germline V gene data show CDR1 as DFQATT and CDR2 as SNEGSKA (reference sequence). There are 10 residues in the CDR3. Trimming cost V 6 bases and J 5 bases, with 7 bases left between them. The CDR3 loop is CSAALETQYF. The CDR3 nucleotides read TGCAGTGCGGCGTTGGAGACCCAGTACTTC.

V is TRBV9 and J is TRBJ1-6; 7 bases are shared with TRBD1. The CDR3 has 16 residues. The ends lost 0 bases at V and 7 bases at J; junction bases unmatched: 7. Germline V lookup: CDR1 SGDLS, CDR2 YYNGEE. The CDR3 loop reads CASSVGVQGGNSPLHF. In nucleotides, the CDR3 is TGTGCCAGCAGCGTAGGAGTCCAAGGGGGCAATTCACCCCTCCACTTT.

This clonotype was observed a few times. V and J are TRBV7-2 and TRBJ2-1; TRBD2 matches at 9 bases. Germline CDR1 SGHTA, CDR2 FQGNSA. The CDR3 sequence is 15 residues long. Losses at the gene ends were 5 bases for V and 2 bases for J; bases not matched to a gene: 4. The CDR3 loop is CASSAAGGPYNEQFF. DNA of the CDR3: TGTGCCAGCAGCGCCGCGGGGGGGCCCTACAATGAGCAGTTCTTC.

The gene calls are TRBV14 and TRBJ1-6, with a weak D call TRBD1 (5 bases). In germline, CDR1 is SGHDN, CDR2 FVKESK. The CDR3 totals 12 residues. Trimming removed 4 bases from V and 9 bases from J, with 7 bases in between. DNA of the CDR3: TGTGCCAGCAGCCCAGGGTTTTCACCCCTCCACTTT. Translated: CASSPGFSPLHF. Complete variable domain (other parts from reference TRBV14 and TRBJ1-6): EAGVTQFPSHSVIEKGQTVTLRCDPISGHDNLYWYRRVMGKEIKFLLHFVKESKQDESGMPNNRFLAERTGGTYSTLKVQPAELEDSGVYFCASSPGFSPLHFGNGTRLTVT.

Only a few counts were recorded for this clonotype. The chain joins TRBV27 to TRBJ1-5; D uncertain. The CDR3 is 14 amino acids. Trimming took 1 base from V and 6 from J, leaving 10 bases between them. Germline V lookup: CDR1 MNHEY, CDR2 SMNVEV (reference sequence). CDR3 in DNA: TGTGCCAGCAGTTTATTATCCGGGGTTCAGCCCCAGCATTTT. Amino acid sequence: CASSLLSGVQPQHF.

This clonotype turned up a few times. The chain has TRBV18 and TRBJ2-4; either TRBD1 or TRBD2 may supply D (5 bases each). CDR3 length: 16 amino acids. V shed 0 bases and J shed 1 base, with 10 bases lying between them. CDR1 KGHSH and CDR2 LQKENI come from the germline V gene. In nucleotides, the CDR3 is TGTGCCAGCTCACCACCGGGGACGCAGGCCAAAAACATTCAGTACTTC. It is translated as CASSPPGTQAKNIQYF.

This clonotype was counted between two and nine times. This may stem from a read error, because a much larger clone lies one nucleotide away. The chain links TRBV10-2 to TRBJ2-7, with D possibly TRBD2 on 6 matching bases. CDR1 is WSHSY, CDR2 SAAADI, per germline. This CDR3 spans 14 amino acids. CDR3 bases: TGCACCAGCAGTGTAGCGGCAGGTTCCTACGAGCAGTACTTC. Encoded protein: CTSSVAAGSYEQYF.

The chain links TRBV4-3 to TRBJ1-3; no firm D call. The CDR3 length is 15 residues. Trimming stripped 0 bases from V and 4 bases from J, with 10 bases between. Germline V gene data show CDR1 as LGHNA and CDR2 as YSLEER. The CDR3 coding sequence is TGCGCCAGCAGCCAAGATCCCAGCACGGGAAACACCATATATTTT. Translating it yields CASSQDPSTGNTIYF.

The gene calls are TRBV20-1 and TRBJ2-7, with 8 bases fitting TRBD2. The CDR3 totals 13 residues. V dropped 6 bases and J dropped 2; count of bases not matched to a gene: 6. CDR1 is DFQATT, CDR2 SNEGSKA, per germline (reference sequence). CDR3 loop: CSARTSSTYEQYF. The CDR3 nucleotides read TGCAGTGCCCGGACTAGCTCTACCTACGAGCAGTACTTC.

J is TRBJ2-1 and V is TRBV15, with D possibly TRBD1 on 5 matching bases. This CDR3 spans 19 amino acids. Between the trimmed V and J ends, which lost 7 bases and 6 bases, there was a span of 31 bases. The V gene's germline CDR1 is LNHNV and CDR2 YYDKDF (reference sequence). The CDR3 DNA reads TGTGCCACCAAAGACACTATCGGAACTCAGGGTTACGTTAGCAATGAGCAGTTCTTC. Translating gives CATKDTIGTQGYVSNEQFF.

Concerning this clonotype itself: One end of the junction does not line up with germline, which may come from a read error. This chain joins TRBV7-2 and TRBJ2-7, with 8 bases identical to TRBD1. CDR3 size: 15 residues. From germline, CDR1 is SGHTA and CDR2 FQGNSA. The CDR3 sequence is CATSRSTGDGYEQYF. The CDR3 DNA reads as TGTGCCACCAGCCGTTCGACAGGGGACGGGTACGAGCAGTACTTC.

The chain has TRBV20-1 and TRBJ2-4, with no clear D. This CDR3 has 13 residues. The V and J ends lost 1 base and 0 bases respectively, with 4 bases between them. CDR1 DFQATT and CDR2 SNEGSKA come from the germline V gene (reference sequence). CDR3 DNA: TGCAGTGCTAGAGTCCCAGCCAAAAACATTCAGTACTTC. Translated, it gives CSARVPAKNIQYF.